The clone carrying this TCR beta chain appeared many times. Its specificity is unknown. This sample stems from a study of CD8+CD57+ T cells in acquired aplastic anemia. Study details: DNA per sorted CD4+ or CD8+ sample ranged about 0.17 to 27.4 ug, averaging about 3 ug. Overall study findings and caveats: Patients were compared with controls for CD8+ Simpson's diversity, and no significant difference emerged. Patients and controls shared 25 to 35 CD8+ CDR3 sequences, which appeared highly expressed in patients and within their immunodominant clones.

The study profiled TCR beta VDJ and CDR3 using genomic DNA as template. TCRdb re-called the reads with MiXCR, one entry per CDR3 protein. This table holds under 200,000 distinct CDR3 sequences, 50% to 75% found once. The CDR3 length is 15 residues. From germline, CDR1 is SGDLS and CDR2 YYNGEE. With V trimmed by 3 bases and J by 5 bases, 9 bases remained unmatched. The chain joins TRBV9 to TRBJ2-7, with TRBD1 identical over 9 bases. The TCR sequence derives from a human donor with severe aplastic anemia or a healthy control (not recorded which). The sequenced material came from sorted CD4+, CD8+, or CD8+CD57+ T cells (not recorded which) from PBMCs. Written as DNA, the CDR3 is TGTGCCAGCAGCGGAATAGCCGGGACAGGGAACGAGCAGTACTTC. Protein sequence: CASSGIAGTGNEQYF.